This is a list of T cell receptor beta chains from one sample in a study of identical twins. A single record per CDR3 protein comes from TCRdb applying MiXCR to the 5' RACE reads. The sample consists of just over 500,000 distinct CDR3 sequences, under 25% of them appearing once. The sample was also linked to a second study, of T cells expressing NK-cell markers.

The sequencing sample was made of CD4+ T cells sorted from blood. These receptors were taken from a woman between 18 and 30 years old in good health. CDR3s include the opening cysteine and the closing phenylalanine or tryptophan. D genes are given only for firm matches. Clone size is not always given. Where it is, it says once, few, many or a class for expanded clones.

TRBD2	TRBJ2-1	TRBV5-1	.	TGCGCCAGCAGCTCCCAATTCAGAATGACTAGCGGGAGGCGGGCGAATGAGCAGTTCTTC	CASSSQFRMTSGRRANEQFF
TRBD1	TRBJ1-6	TRBV29-1	many	TGCAGCGCTACATCCGGGACAGCGAATTCACCCCTCCACTTT	CSATSGTANSPLHF
.	TRBJ2-1	TRBV6-1	few	TGTGCCAGCAGACTAGCTGGTTCGAGGGGTGAGCAGTTCTTC	CASRLAGSRGEQFF
.	TRBJ1-5	TRBV18	few	TGTGCCAGCTCACCACCGTGGGGGCTTGGTAGCAATCAGCCCCAGCATTTT	CASSPPWGLGSNQPQHF
TRBD2	TRBJ2-4	TRBV7-2	.	TGTGCCAGCAGCTTAGGTGGAGCGGGGGAAAACATTCAGTACTTC	CASSLGGAGENIQYF
.	TRBJ1-2	TRBV9	.	TGTGCCAGCAGCCCGGAGGCAGGCGGCTACACCTTC	CASSPEAGGYTF
TRBD2	TRBJ2-3	TRBV5-1	few	TGCGCCAGCAGCCAACCCCGGGGGGGCCCAGATACGCAGTATTTT	CASSQPRGGPDTQYF
.	TRBJ2-1	TRBV2	few	TGTGCCAGCACTCCTCCCCCCCACAATGAGCAGTTCTTC	CASTPPPHNEQFF
.	TRBJ2-7	TRBV7-2	few	TGTGCCAGCAGCTTAGACAGACAGTACGAGCAGTACTTC	CASSLDRQYEQYF
.	TRBJ2-5	TRBV5-1	.	TGCGCCAGCAGCTTGTGGCAGGGTGGCGAGACCCAGTACTTC	CASSLWQGGETQYF
.	TRBJ1-1	TRBV4-2	once	TGTGCCAGCAGCCAGATCGTGGGGGGGAACACTGAAGCTTTCTTT	CASSQIVGGNTEAFF
.	TRBJ2-2	TRBV5-1	.	TGCGCCAGCAGCTTGGGTTTACCCGGCCCCGGGGAGCTGTTTTTT	CASSLGLPGPGELFF
TRBD2	TRBJ2-1	TRBV20-1	many	TGCAGTGCTACAACCTCCGGGACTAGGTCTAGCGATGAGCAGTTCTTC	CSATTSGTRSSDEQFF
.	TRBJ2-7	TRBV20-1	many	TGCAGTGCTAGAGATGGGACCTACGAGCAGTACTTC	CSARDGTYEQYF
.	TRBJ2-4	TRBV12-3/TRBV12-4	.	TGTGCCAGCAGTTTCGGTCTAGCCAAAAACATTCAGTACTTC	CASSFGLAKNIQYF
TRBD2	TRBJ2-2	TRBV10-3	.	TGTGCCATCAGTGATAGGGGACTAGCAATTCCCGCGAACACCGGGGAGCTGTTTTTT	CAISDRGLAIPANTGELFF
TRBD2	TRBJ2-3	TRBV5-1	few	TGCGCCAGCAGCGGGGGGACCCTAGCGGCGGCGGATACGCAGTATTTT	CASSGGTLAAADTQYF
TRBD1	TRBJ1-3	TRBV7-9	few	TGTGCCAGCAGCCTCTCGGACAGGGGGAACACCATATATTTT	CASSLSDRGNTIYF
.	TRBJ2-2	TRBV24-1	many	TGTGCCACCAGTGATCCGGGGGCAGGGAGAGGCGGGGAGCTGTTTTTT	CATSDPGAGRGGELFF
.	TRBJ1-2	TRBV6-1	many	TGTGCCAGAAAAGACGCTAACTATGGCTACACCTTC	CARKDANYGYTF
TRBD2	TRBJ2-3	TRBV4-3	.	TGCGCCAGCAGCCAGAGACTAGCGGGAGGTCGTACAGATACGCAGTATTTT	CASSQRLAGGRTDTQYF
TRBD2	TRBJ2-1	TRBV6-1	few	TGTGCCAGCAGTGAAGCCGGGCTAGCGGGGAATGAGCAGTTCTTC	CASSEAGLAGNEQFF
.	TRBJ1-2	TRBV5-1	few	TGCGCCAGCAGCTTGACAGCCCGATTTGGCTACACCTTC	CASSLTARFGYTF
.	TRBJ2-2	TRBV30	.	TGTGCCTGGAGTAGATCGATAACCGGGGAGCTGTTTTTT	CAWSRSITGELFF
.	TRBJ2-3	TRBV5-1	.	TGCGCCAGCAGCTTGGACCACCCCGATACGCAGTATTTT	CASSLDHPDTQYF
TRBD2	TRBJ2-5	TRBV29-1	few	TGCAGCGTCCGGACTAGAAGCGGAGAGACCCAGTACTTC	CSVRTRSGETQYF
.	TRBJ2-5	TRBV5-1	.	TGCGCCAGCAGTTCGGGCCTAGGGGGAGGAGAGACCCAGTACTTC	CASSSGLGGGETQYF
TRBD1	TRBJ2-1	TRBV4-3	.	TGCGCCAGCAGCCAGCCCGGGGGACAGGGTTTGCAGTTCTTC	CASSQPGGQGLQFF
.	TRBJ1-2	TRBV18	.	TGTGCCAGCTCACCATTGGGAGGATTAGACTATGGCTACACCTTC	CASSPLGGLDYGYTF
.	TRBJ2-7	TRBV7-2	many	TGTGCCAGCAGCCAGGACCGATTCTACGAGCAGTACTTC	CASSQDRFYEQYF
.	TRBJ2-1	TRBV20-1	few	TGCAGTGCTACCCAGGGTAACAGTGGGGACAATGAGCAGTTCTTC	CSATQGNSGDNEQFF
.	TRBJ2-1	TRBV12-3/TRBV12-4	.	TGTGCCAGCAGTTTACCCGCTCGGGGGCGCGCGCAGTTCTTC	CASSLPARGRAQFF
.	TRBJ2-3	TRBV20-1	few	TGCAGTGCTCCAAGCGGACCCTACACAGATACGCAGTATTTT	CSAPSGPYTDTQYF
.	TRBJ1-5	TRBV7-8	few	TGTGCCAGCAGCTTAGGTTATCGGGCCAAGGGCAATCAGCCCCAGCATTTT	CASSLGYRAKGNQPQHF
TRBD2	TRBJ2-1	TRBV20-1	.	TGCAGTGCTAGACCATCTAGCGGGAGGGCTGGGGAGAATGAGCAGTTCTTC	CSARPSSGRAGENEQFF
TRBD1	TRBJ2-7	TRBV5-6	.	TGTGCCAGCAGCTTTCATGGGACAGGGCATTACGAGCAGTACTTC	CASSFHGTGHYEQYF
.	TRBJ2-5	TRBV4-1	many	TGCGCCAGCAGCCAAGAGGAGTACCAAGGGACCCAGTACTTC	CASSQEEYQGTQYF
.	TRBJ2-7	TRBV10-3	.	TGTGCCCCCCCTGGTCGGGACTTAGACTCCTACGAGCAGTACTTC	CAPPGRDLDSYEQYF
TRBD1	TRBJ2-4	TRBV19	.	TGTGCCAGTAGTCCGGACGGGACAGGGGGTCTTGGGGCCAAAAACATTCAGTACTTC	CASSPDGTGGLGAKNIQYF
.	TRBJ2-7	TRBV5-1	.	TGCGCCAGCAGCTTGGCCCCACAGGGATCTGACTACGAGCAGTACTTC	CASSLAPQGSDYEQYF
TRBD1	TRBJ2-5	TRBV20-1	.	TGCAGTGCTGGACAGGGGGCCGAAGAGACCCAGTACTTC	CSAGQGAEETQYF
TRBD2	TRBJ2-7	TRBV20-1	few	TGCAGTGGAGGGGGACTAGCTTCGGGAGGAACCTACGAGCAGTACTTC	CSGGGLASGGTYEQYF
.	TRBJ1-2	TRBV25-1	.	TGTGCCAGCAGTGTCGTCGGAGGCTACACCTTC	CASSVVGGYTF
TRBD1	TRBJ2-3	TRBV9	.	TGTGCCAGCAGCGCCACAGGGGGAGATACGCAGTATTTT	CASSATGGDTQYF
.	TRBJ2-5	TRBV21-1	.	TGTGCCAGCAGCTCTACAGGGGCATCGATCCAAGAGACCCAGTACTTC	CASSSTGASIQETQYF